This TCR beta chain came from a study of blood T cell repertoires in COVID-19. As for the study in general: Sites across the United States, Italy and Spain contributed samples from acute and convalescent COVID-19.

Germline values: CDR1 SGHRS, CDR2 YFSETQ. There are 14 residues in the CDR3. J gave up 4 bases and V 7 bases, and 8 bases lay outside the gene matches. Repertoires were generated with immunoSEQ multiplex PCR, while TCRdb's copy carries only in-frame clones and drops some. The sample has 150,000 to 200,000 clones; 87% are singletons. The gene calls are TRBV5-1 and TRBJ1-2; 9 bases are a match to TRBD1. The sequenced sample was peripheral blood. The sequence derives from a woman aged 70-85 years with COVID-19, enrolled during active disease. The CDR3 region has the DNA TGCGCCAGCGGCACCGGGACAGGGTTCTATGGCTACACCTTC. Protein sequence: CASGTGTGFYGYTF.